The rows below give T cell receptor beta chains drawn from one sample of a study of blood T cells in healthy people across ages. TCRdb re-analysed the 5' RACE reads in MiXCR, keeping a single row per CDR3 protein. The repertoire consists of around 1.5 million distinct CDR3 sequences, with 35% to 45% occurring once and the leading ten covering 7% to 9.5%. The sample comprised blood. Source of these receptors: a woman between 18 and 30 years old in good health. Both conserved end residues are part of each CDR3. D genes are given only for firm matches. Some rows mark clone size as missing; the rest say once, few, many or name a class of expanded clone.

size	V	J	D	length	DNA	CDR3
-	TRBV29-1	TRBJ2-1	TRBD2	11	TGCAGCGTTGGGGGGGGCAATGAGCAGTTCTTC	CSVGGGNEQFF
once	TRBV29-1	TRBJ1-5	-	11	TGCAGCGTTGAACTTGACAGGTCCCGGCATTTT	CSVELDRSRHF
few	TRBV3-1	TRBJ2-5	-	11	TGTGCCAGCAGGGACGTGGAGACCCAGTACTTC	CASRDVETQYF
-	TRBV6-1	TRBJ2-3	-	15	TGTGCCAGCAGTGAAGCGCTTCATGTGGCAGATACGCAGTATTTT	CASSEALHVADTQYF
few	TRBV29-1	TRBJ2-7	-	14	TGCAGCGTTGAGGGGCAGGGGCGTCCCTACGAGCAGTACTTC	CSVEGQGRPYEQYF
-	TRBV7-9	TRBJ2-7	-	12	TGTGCCAGCACTTGGGGAAACTACGAGCAGTACTTC	CASTWGNYEQYF
few	TRBV3-1	TRBJ1-2	-	14	TGTGCCAGCAGCCTACTAGACACCACCTATGGCTACACCTTC	CASSLLDTTYGYTF
-	TRBV4-2	TRBJ2-7	TRBD2	17	TGTGCCAGCAGCCAAGAGGGTACACGGCTAGCGGGCAATGAGCAGTACTTC	CASSQEGTRLAGNEQYF
-	TRBV27	TRBJ2-7	-	15	TGTGCCAGCAGTTTGTTCGGGGGTCGCTTCTACGAGCAGTACTTC	CASSLFGGRFYEQYF
many	TRBV29-1	TRBJ2-1	-	10	TGCAGCGTTGGGAACAATGAGCAGTTCTTC	CSVGNNEQFF
-	TRBV6-1	TRBJ2-7	-	14	TGTGCCAGCAGTGACAGCATGAGATCCTACGAGCAGTACTTC	CASSDSMRSYEQYF
few	TRBV3-1	TRBJ1-5	-	16	TGTGCCAGCAGCCAAGGTTTCGGCGCGGGCAATCAGCCCCAGCATTTT	CASSQGFGAGNQPQHF
-	TRBV29-1	TRBJ2-1	-	10	TGCAGCGTCCAATACAATGAGCAGTTCTTC	CSVQYNEQFF
-	TRBV7-9	TRBJ2-1	TRBD2	15	TGTGCCAGCAGCCGAATAGCGGGGGCCCGGGAGGAGCAGTTCTTC	CASSRIAGAREEQFF
once	TRBV2	TRBJ2-7	TRBD2	15	TGTGCCAGCAGTGATAGGGCTAGCGGCGCCTACGAGCAGTACTTC	CASSDRASGAYEQYF
few	TRBV12-3/TRBV12-4	TRBJ1-1	-	12	TGTGCCAGCAGCCAAGAAAGGCGTGAAGCTTTCTTT	CASSQERREAFF
few	TRBV21-1	TRBJ2-7	-	17	TGTGCCAGCAGCAATGTTATGGGGACAGGGGGGGACTACGAGCAGTACTTC	CASSNVMGTGGDYEQYF
-	TRBV7-9	TRBJ2-3	-	13	TGTGCCAGCTACGACAGGTACACAGATACGCAGTATTTT	CASYDRYTDTQYF
few	TRBV20-1	TRBJ2-1	TRBD2	13	TGCAGTGGACGGACTAGCTCCTACAATGAGCAGTTCTTC	CSGRTSSYNEQFF
many	TRBV27	TRBJ2-3	TRBD2	16	TGTGCCAGCAGTTCAGGCGATAGCGGGACCACAGATACGCAGTATTTT	CASSSGDSGTTDTQYF
-	TRBV30	TRBJ1-3	-	13	TGTGCCTGGAGTGTCAAGGGTGGAAACACCATATATTTT	CAWSVKGGNTIYF
-	TRBV12-3/TRBV12-4	TRBJ2-2	TRBD1	17	TGTGCCAGCAGTGAGGGGGACAGGGGAAAGGACACCGGGGAGCTGTTTTTT	CASSEGDRGKDTGELFF
-	TRBV6-2/TRBV6-3	TRBJ2-7	-	14	TGTGCCAGCAGTTACTCGATCGAGGGCACCGAGCAGTACTTC	CASSYSIEGTEQYF
-	TRBV7-2	TRBJ2-5	-	14	TGTGCCAGCAGCCCCTACGGGACGCGTAATGAGCAGTACTTC	CASSPYGTRNEQYF